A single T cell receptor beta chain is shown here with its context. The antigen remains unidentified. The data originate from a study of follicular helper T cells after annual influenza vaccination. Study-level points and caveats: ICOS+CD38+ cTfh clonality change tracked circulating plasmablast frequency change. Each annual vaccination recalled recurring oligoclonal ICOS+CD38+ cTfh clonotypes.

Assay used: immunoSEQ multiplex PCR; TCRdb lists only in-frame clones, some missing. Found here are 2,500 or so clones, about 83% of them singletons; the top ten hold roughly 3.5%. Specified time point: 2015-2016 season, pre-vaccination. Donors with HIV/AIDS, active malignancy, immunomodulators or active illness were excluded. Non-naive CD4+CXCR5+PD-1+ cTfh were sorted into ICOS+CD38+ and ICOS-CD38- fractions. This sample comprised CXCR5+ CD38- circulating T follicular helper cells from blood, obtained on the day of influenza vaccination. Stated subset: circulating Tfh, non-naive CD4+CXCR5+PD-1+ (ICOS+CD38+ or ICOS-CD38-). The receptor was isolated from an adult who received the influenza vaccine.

The CDR3 loop is CAISGGGGASTYTF. CDR3 DNA: TGTGCCATCAGTGGGGGAGGGGGCGCATCCACCTACACCTTC. The chain recombines TRBV10-3 with TRBJ1-2; 7 nucleotides line up with TRBD1. The CDR3 totals 14 residues. From germline, CDR1 is ENHRY and CDR2 SYGVKD. The junction had 12 bases not matched to a gene; V was cut back by 4 bases and J by 10 bases.